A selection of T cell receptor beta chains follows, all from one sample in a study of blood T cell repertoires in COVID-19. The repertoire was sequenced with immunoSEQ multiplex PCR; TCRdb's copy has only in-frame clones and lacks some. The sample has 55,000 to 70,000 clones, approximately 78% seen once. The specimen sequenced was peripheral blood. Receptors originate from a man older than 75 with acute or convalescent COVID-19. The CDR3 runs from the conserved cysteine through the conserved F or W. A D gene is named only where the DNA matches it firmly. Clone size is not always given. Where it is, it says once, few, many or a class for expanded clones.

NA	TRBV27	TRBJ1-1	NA	TGTGCCAGCAGTTTATTCCGGGGTGGAAAAACTGAAGCTTTCTTT	CASSLFRGGKTEAFF
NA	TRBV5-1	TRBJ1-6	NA	TGCGCCAGCAGCTTGAATCTGGCAGGGCCGAATTCACCCCTCCACTTT	CASSLNLAGPNSPLHF
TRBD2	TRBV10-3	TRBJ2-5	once	TGTGCCATCAGTGAGAGGGGAGGGGAGGTGGAGACCCAGTACTTC	CAISERGGEVETQYF
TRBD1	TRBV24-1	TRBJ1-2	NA	TGTGCCACCAGTGACCCCTCACTCGGGACAGATGGCTACACCTTC	CATSDPSLGTDGYTF
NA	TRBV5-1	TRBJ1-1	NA	TGCGCCAGCAGCCGAGGGCAACAGAACACTGAAGCTTTCTTT	CASSRGQQNTEAFF
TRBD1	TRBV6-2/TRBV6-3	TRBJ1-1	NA	TGTGCCAGCAGTTATTTTGGGGGACAGGGTCTATTCTTGGGTGAAGCTTTCTTT	CASSYFGGQGLFLGEAFF
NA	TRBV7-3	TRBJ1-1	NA	TGTGCCAGCAGCTTAACGTTACAGGGAGAAGCTTTCTTT	CASSLTLQGEAFF
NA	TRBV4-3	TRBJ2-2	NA	TGCGCCAGCAGCCAAAACGCCGGTAGCGGATCCGGGGAGCTGTTTTTT	CASSQNAGSGSGELFF
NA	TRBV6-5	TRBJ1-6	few	TGTGCCAGCATGGAGATGTATAATTCACCCCTCCACTTT	CASMEMYNSPLHF
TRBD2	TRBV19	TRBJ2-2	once	TGTGCCAGTAGCAGACAGGGCGTTGGACTAGCGGGAGCCGGGGAGCTGTTTTTT	CASSRQGVGLAGAGELFF
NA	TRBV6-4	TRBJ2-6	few	TGTGCCAGCAGTGACACAGGCTCTGGGGCCAACGTCCTGACTTTC	CASSDTGSGANVLTF
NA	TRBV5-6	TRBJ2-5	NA	TGTGCCAGCAGCTTTGGCGGGACGGAGACCCAGTACTTC	CASSFGGTETQYF
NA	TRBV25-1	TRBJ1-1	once	TGTGCCAGCAGTTCACCGACATACACTGAAGCTTTCTTT	CASSSPTYTEAFF
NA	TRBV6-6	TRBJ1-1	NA	TGTGCCAGCAGTATCCCAGGGAACTACCCTGAAGCTTTCTTT	CASSIPGNYPEAFF
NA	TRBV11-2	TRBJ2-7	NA	TGTGCCAGCAGCTTAGATGGTTCGAGGTACGAGCAGTACTTC	CASSLDGSRYEQYF
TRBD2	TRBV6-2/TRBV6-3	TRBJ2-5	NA	TGTGCCAGCAGTTACGGGACTAGCGGCCAAGAGACCCAGTACTTC	CASSYGTSGQETQYF
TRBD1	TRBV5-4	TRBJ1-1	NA	TGTGCCAGCAGCTTGGCCACAGGGGGCACTGAAGCTTTCTTT	CASSLATGGTEAFF
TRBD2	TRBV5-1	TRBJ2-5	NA	TGCGCCAGCAGCCTCGGGACTAGCAAAGAGACCCAGTACTTC	CASSLGTSKETQYF
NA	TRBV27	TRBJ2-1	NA	TGTGCCAGCAGTTTCGGTCTCAAGTACAATGAGCAGTTCTTC	CASSFGLKYNEQFF
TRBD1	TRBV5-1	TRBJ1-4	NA	TGCGCCAGCAGCATACAGGGGGCGGGAGAAAAACTGTTTTTT	CASSIQGAGEKLFF
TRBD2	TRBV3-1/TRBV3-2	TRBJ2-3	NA	TGTGCCAGCAGCCGGGACTACCCTACCACAGATACGCAGTATTTT	CASSRDYPTTDTQYF
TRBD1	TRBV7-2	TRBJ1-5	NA	TGTGCCAGCAGCTTTTCAGGGGGTAAGCCCCAGCATTTT	CASSFSGGKPQHF
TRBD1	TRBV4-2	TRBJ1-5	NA	TGTGCCAGCAGCCAGGACAGAACAGGGGTTAGCAATCAGCCCCAGCATTTT	CASSQDRTGVSNQPQHF
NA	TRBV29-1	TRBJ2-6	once	TGCAGTGCCCAGAGACAGGCCTCTGGGGCCAACGTCCTGACTTTC	CSAQRQASGANVLTF
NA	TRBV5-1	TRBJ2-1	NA	TGCGCCAGCAGCTCCCCGACAGATCCTCAGCAGTTCTTC	CASSSPTDPQQFF
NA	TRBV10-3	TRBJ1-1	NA	TGTGCCATCAGTGCTGGCAGGGAGGACACTGAAGCTTTCTTT	CAISAGREDTEAFF
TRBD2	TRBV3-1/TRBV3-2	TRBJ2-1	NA	TGTGCCAGCAGCCCAGGACTAGCGGGAGTGGGTGAGCAGTTCTTC	CASSPGLAGVGEQFF
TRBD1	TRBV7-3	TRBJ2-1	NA	TGTGCCAGCAGCTCGGACAGGGGAGGAGAGCAGTTCTTC	CASSSDRGGEQFF
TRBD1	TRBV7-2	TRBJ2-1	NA	TGTGCCAGCACCCGGGACAGGGTGAGCAATGAGCAGTTCTTC	CASTRDRVSNEQFF
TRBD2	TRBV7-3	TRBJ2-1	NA	TGTGCCAGCAGCTTAGGACTAGCGGGGTACAATGAGCAGTTCTTC	CASSLGLAGYNEQFF
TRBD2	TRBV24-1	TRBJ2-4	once	TGTGCCACCAGTGATTCCCGGCCCCGGACTAGCGGGAGGGACAAAAACATTCAGTACTTC	CATSDSRPRTSGRDKNIQYF
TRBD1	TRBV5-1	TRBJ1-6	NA	TGCGCCAGCAGCACCAGGGGGAGCTCCTATAATTCACCCCTCCACTTT	CASSTRGSSYNSPLHF
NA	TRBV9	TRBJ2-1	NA	TGTGCCAGCAGCCAGACAGCATACAATGAGCAGTTCTTC	CASSQTAYNEQFF
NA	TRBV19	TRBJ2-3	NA	TGTGCCAGTAGTAGAGGCGGGGACTTCACAGATACGCAGTATTTT	CASSRGGDFTDTQYF
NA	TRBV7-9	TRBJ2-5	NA	TGTGCCAGCAGCTTAGGGGCGCAAGTCTACAACTTTCAAGAGACCCAGTACTTC	CASSLGAQVYNFQETQYF
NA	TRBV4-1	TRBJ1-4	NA	TGCGCCAGCAGCCAAGCCGGTCGGGAGGAAGAAAAACTGTTTTTT	CASSQAGREEEKLFF
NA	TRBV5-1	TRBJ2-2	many	TGCGCCAGCAGCTTCTGGGGGGATTTGGACACCGGGGAGCTGTTTTTT	CASSFWGDLDTGELFF
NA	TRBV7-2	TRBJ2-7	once	TGTGCCAGCAGCTTAGCCCGGGACTACGAGCAGTACTTC	CASSLARDYEQYF
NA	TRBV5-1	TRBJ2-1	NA	TGCGCCAGCAGCTTGGGTCTGACTACCGGGAACAATGAGCAGTTCTTC	CASSLGLTTGNNEQFF
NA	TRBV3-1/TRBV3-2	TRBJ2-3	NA	TGTGCCAGCAGCCCCCGGGGAACAGATACGCAGTATTTT	CASSPRGTDTQYF
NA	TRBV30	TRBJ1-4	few	TGTGCCTGGAGTGAATCATATCCAGGGGTCCAGGGCGGCCTAAAACTGTTTTTT	CAWSESYPGVQGGLKLFF
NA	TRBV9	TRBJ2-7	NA	TGTGCCAGCAGCGTGGGGACTTCTCTAGCCTACGAGCAGTACTTC	CASSVGTSLAYEQYF
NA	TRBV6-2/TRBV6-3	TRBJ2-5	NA	TGTGCCAGCAGTTCGCCCTTACTGGAAGAGACCCAGTACTTC	CASSSPLLEETQYF
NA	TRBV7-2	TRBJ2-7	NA	TGTGCCAGCAGCTTAAGACAGATTACCTACGAGCAGTACTTC	CASSLRQITYEQYF
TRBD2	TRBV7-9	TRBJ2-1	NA	TGTGCCAGCAGCCCCCCCTGGAGCGGGAGAGGAAATGAGCAGTTCTTC	CASSPPWSGRGNEQFF
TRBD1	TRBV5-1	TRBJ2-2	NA	TGCGCCAGCAGCTGGGACAGGGGTTCCGGGGAGCTGTTTTTT	CASSWDRGSGELFF
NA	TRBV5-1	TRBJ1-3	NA	TGCGCCAGCAGCTTAGACGGGCGGGGAGCGGGAAACACCATATATTTT	CASSLDGRGAGNTIYF
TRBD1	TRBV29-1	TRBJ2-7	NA	TGCAGCGCAGGGACAGGAGAGACCTACGAGCAGTACTTC	CSAGTGETYEQYF
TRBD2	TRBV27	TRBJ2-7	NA	TGTGCCAGCAGTCTCGGGACTAGCAGCTACGAGCAGTACTTC	CASSLGTSSYEQYF
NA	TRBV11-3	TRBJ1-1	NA	TGTGCCAGCAGCTCTGGCTCGGGCACTGAAGCTTTCTTT	CASSSGSGTEAFF
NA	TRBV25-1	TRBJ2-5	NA	TGTGCCAGCAGTGAGACGGGAGAGGGGATTGGGACCCAGTACTTC	CASSETGEGIGTQYF
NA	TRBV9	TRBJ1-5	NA	TGTGCCAGCAGCCCACAGCCGAGCGGTCAGCCCCAGCATTTT	CASSPQPSGQPQHF
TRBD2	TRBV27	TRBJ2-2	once	TGTGCCAGCAGGAGACTAGCGGGCTTGGGCGGGGAGCTGTTTTTT	CASRRLAGLGGELFF
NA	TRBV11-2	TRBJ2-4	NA	TGTGCCAGCAGCTTGACAGGACAAAACATTCAGTACTTC	CASSLTGQNIQYF